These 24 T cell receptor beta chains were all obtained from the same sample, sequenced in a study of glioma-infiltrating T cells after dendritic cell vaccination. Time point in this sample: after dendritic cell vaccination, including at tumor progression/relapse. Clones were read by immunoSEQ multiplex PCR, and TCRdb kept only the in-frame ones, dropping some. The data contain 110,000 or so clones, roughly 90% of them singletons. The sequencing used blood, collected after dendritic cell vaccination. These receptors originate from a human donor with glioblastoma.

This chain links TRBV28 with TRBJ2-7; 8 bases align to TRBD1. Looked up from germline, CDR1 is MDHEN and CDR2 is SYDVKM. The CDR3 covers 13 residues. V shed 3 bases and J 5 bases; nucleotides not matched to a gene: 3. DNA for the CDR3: TGTGCCAGCAGTTTCACAGGGGGAAACGAGCAGTACTTC. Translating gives CASSFTGGNEQYF.

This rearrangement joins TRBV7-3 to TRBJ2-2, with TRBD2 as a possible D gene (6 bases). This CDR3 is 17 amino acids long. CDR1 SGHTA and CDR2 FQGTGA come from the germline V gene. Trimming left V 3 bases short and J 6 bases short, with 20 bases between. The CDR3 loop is CASSFLARAEGAGELFF. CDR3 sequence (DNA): TGTGCCAGCAGCTTCCTCGCGAGGGCGGAGGGAGCCGGGGAGCTGTTTTTT.

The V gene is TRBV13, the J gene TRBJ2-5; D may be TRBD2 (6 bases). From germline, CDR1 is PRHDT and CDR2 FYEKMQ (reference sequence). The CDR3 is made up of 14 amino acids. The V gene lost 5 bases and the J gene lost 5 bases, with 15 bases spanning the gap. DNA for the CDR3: TGTGCCAGCAGCCGCGGGACGGCTCTGGAGACCCAGTACTTC. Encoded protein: CASSRGTALETQYF.

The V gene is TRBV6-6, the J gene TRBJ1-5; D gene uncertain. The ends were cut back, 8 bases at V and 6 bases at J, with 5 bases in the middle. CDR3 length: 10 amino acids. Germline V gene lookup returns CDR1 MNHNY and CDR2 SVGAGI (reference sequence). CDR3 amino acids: CASGSQPQHF. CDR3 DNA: TGTGCCAGCGGTAGTCAGCCCCAGCATTTT.

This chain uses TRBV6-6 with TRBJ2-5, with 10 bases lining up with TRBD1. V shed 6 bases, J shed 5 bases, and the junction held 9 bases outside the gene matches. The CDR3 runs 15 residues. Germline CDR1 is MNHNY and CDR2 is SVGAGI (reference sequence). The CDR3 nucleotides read TGTGCCAGCAGACTCCGGGACAGGGGTCTGGAGACCCAGTACTTC. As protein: CASRLRDRGLETQYF.

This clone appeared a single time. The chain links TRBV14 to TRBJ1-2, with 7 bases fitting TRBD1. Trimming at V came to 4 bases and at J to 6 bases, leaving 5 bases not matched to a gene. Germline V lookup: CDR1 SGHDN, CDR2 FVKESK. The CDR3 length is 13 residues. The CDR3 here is CASSPRTGDGYTF. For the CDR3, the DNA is TGTGCCAGCAGCCCTCGGACAGGAGATGGCTACACCTTC.

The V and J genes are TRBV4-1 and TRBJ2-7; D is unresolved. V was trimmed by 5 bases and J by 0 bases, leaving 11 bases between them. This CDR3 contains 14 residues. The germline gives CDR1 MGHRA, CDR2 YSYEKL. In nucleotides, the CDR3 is TGCGCCAGCAGCACCCAGGAAAGCTCCTACGAGCAGTACTTC. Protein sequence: CASSTQESSYEQYF.

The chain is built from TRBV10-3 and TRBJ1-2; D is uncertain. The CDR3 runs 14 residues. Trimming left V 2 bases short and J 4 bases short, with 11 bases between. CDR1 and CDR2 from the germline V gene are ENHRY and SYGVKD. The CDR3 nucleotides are TGTGCCATCAGTGAGATGTCTCCCAGCTATGGCTACACCTTC. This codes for CAISEMSPSYGYTF.

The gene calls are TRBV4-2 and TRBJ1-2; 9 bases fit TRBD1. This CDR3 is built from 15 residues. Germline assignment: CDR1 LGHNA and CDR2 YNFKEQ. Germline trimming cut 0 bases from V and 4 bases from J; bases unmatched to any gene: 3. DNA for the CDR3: TGTGCCAGCAGCCAAGACCCACAGGGGGCCTATGGCTACACCTTC. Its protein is CASSQDPQGAYGYTF.

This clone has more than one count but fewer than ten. The CDR3 loop is CASSSTSGTYNEQFF. The CDR3, as DNA: TGTGCCAGCAGCTCGACTAGCGGTACCTACAATGAGCAGTTCTTC. The chain employs TRBV11-2 and TRBJ2-1; 9 positions match TRBD2. The CDR3 runs 15 residues. Looked up from germline, CDR1 is SGHAT and CDR2 is FQNNGV. Trimming cost V 4 bases and J 2 bases; bases outside gene matches: 3.

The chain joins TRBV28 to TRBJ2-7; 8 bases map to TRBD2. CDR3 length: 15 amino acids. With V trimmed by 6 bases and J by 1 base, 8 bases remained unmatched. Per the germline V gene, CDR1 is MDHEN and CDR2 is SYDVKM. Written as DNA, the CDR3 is TGTGCCAGCAGGGTGGTAGCGGGAAATTCCTACGAGCAGTACTTC. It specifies CASRVVAGNSYEQYF.

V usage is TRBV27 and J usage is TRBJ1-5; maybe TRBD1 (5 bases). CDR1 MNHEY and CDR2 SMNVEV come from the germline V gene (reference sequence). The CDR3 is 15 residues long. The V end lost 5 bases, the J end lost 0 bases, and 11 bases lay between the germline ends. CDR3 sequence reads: CASSPNRNSNQPQHF. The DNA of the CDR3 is TGTGCCAGCAGTCCCAACAGGAATAGCAATCAGCCCCAGCATTTT.

CDR3 DNA sequence: TGTGCCAGCAGTGAGTCCCCCGAATCCGCCGAACTTACCTACGAGCAGTACTTC. Amino acids: CASSESPESAELTYEQYF. This chain links TRBV2 with TRBJ2-7; D remains ambiguous. Germline lookup yields CDR1 SNHLY and CDR2 FYNNEI. V was cut by 3 bases and J by 2 bases, with 23 bases left in between. There are 18 residues in the CDR3.

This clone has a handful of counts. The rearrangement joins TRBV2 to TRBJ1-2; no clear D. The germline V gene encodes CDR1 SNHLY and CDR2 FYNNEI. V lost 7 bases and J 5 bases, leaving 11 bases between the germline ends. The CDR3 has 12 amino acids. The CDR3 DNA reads TGTGCCAGCACTCTGGCGGGGTATGGCTACACCTTC. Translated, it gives CASTLAGYGYTF.

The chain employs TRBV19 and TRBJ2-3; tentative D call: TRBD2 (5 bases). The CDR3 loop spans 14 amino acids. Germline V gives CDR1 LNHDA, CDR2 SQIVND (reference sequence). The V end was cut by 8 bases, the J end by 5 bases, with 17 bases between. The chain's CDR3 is CASSEGSRGDTQYF. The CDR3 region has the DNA TGTGCCAGTTCTGAGGGTTCTAGAGGAGATACGCAGTATTTT. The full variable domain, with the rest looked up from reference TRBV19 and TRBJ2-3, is DGGITQSPKYLFRKEGQNVTLSCEQNLNHDAMYWYRQDPGQGLRLIYYSQIVNDFQKGDIAEGYSVSREKKESFPLTVTSAQKNPTAFYLCASSEGSRGDTQYFGPGTRLTVL.

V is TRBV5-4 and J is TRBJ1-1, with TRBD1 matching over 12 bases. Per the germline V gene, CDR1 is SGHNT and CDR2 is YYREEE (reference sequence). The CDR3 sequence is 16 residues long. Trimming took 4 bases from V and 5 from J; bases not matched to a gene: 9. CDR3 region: CASSIGTGGFGTEAFF. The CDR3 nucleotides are TGTGCCAGCAGCATAGGGACAGGGGGCTTCGGTACTGAAGCTTTCTTT.

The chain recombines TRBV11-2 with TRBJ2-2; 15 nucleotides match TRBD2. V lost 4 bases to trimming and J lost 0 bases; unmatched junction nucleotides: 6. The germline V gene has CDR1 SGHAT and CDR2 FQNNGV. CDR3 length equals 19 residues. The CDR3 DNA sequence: TGTGCCAGCAGCTCACCGTGGACTAGCGGGGGGGCGAACACCGGGGAGCTGTTTTTT. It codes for CASSSPWTSGGANTGELFF.

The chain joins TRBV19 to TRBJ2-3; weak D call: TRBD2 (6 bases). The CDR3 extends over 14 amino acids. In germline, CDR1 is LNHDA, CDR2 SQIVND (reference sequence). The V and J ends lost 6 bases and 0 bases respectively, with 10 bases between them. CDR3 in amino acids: CASSPGTSTDTQYF. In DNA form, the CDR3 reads TGTGCCAGTAGCCCGGGGACTAGCACAGATACGCAGTATTTT.

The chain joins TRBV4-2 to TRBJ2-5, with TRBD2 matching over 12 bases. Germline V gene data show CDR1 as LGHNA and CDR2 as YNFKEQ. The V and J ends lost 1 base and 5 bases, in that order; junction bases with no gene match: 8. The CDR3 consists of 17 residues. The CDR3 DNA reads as TGTGCCAGCAGCCAAGTCCAGACTAGCGGGAGTGGCGAGACCCAGTACTTC. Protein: CASSQVQTSGSGETQYF.

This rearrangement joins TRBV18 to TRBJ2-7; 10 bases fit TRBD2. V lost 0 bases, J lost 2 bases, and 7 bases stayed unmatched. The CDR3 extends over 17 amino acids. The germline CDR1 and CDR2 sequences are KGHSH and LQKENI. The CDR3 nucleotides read TGTGCCAGCTCACCACCCTACGCTAGCGGGGGTACCTACGAGCAGTACTTC. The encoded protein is CASSPPYASGGTYEQYF.

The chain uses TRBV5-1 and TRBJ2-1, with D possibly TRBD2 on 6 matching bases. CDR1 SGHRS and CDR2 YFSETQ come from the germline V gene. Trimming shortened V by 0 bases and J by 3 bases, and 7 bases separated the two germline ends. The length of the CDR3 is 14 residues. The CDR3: CASSLARGYNEQFF. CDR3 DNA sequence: TGCGCCAGCAGCTTGGCGCGGGGCTACAATGAGCAGTTCTTC. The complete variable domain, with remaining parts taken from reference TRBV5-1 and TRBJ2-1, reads KAGVTQTPRYLIKTRGQQVTLSCSPISGHRSVSWYQQTPGQGLQFLFEYFSETQRNKGNFPGRFSGRQFSNSRSEMNVSTLELGDSALYLCASSLARGYNEQFFGPGTRLTVL.

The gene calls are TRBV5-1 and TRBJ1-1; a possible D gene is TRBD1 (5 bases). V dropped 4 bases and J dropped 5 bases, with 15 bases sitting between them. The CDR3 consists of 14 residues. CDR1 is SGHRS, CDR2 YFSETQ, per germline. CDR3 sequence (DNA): TGCGCCAGCAGCCTCAGTGGGGCGGATACTGAAGCTTTCTTT. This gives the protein CASSLSGADTEAFF. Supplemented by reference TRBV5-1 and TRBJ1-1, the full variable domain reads KAGVTQTPRYLIKTRGQQVTLSCSPISGHRSVSWYQQTPGQGLQFLFEYFSETQRNKGNFPGRFSGRQFSNSRSEMNVSTLELGDSALYLCASSLSGADTEAFFGQGTRLTVV.

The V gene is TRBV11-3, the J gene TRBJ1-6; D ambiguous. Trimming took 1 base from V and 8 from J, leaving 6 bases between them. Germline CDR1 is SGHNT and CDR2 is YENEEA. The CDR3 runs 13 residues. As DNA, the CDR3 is TGTGCCAGCAGCTTAGTAAATCATTCACCCCTCCACTTT. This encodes CASSLVNHSPLHF.

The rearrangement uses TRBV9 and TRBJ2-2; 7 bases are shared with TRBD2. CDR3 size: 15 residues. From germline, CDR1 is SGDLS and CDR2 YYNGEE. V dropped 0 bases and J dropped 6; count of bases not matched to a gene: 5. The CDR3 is CASSVDLAVAGELFF. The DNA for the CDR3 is TGTGCCAGCAGCGTAGACCTAGCGGTGGCCGGGGAGCTGTTTTTT.